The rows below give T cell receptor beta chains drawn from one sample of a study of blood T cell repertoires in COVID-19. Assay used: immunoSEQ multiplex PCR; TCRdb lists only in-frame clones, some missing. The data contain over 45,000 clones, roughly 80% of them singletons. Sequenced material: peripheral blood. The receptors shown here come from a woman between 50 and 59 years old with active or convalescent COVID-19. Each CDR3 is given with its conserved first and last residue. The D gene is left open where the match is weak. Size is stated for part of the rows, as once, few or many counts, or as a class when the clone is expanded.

CDR3aa: CSASLWTSHGTDTQYF
CDR3nt: TGCAGTGCTAGTCTTTGGACTAGCCATGGCACAGATACGCAGTATTTT
v_gene: TRBV20-1
j_gene: TRBJ2-3
d_gene: TRBD2
abundance: -

CDR3aa: CATSLGGIQYF
CDR3nt: TGTGCCACCAGTCTCGGAGGCATTCAGTACTTC
v_gene: TRBV24-1
j_gene: TRBJ2-4
d_gene: -
abundance: -

CDR3aa: CASSRTFGNEKLFF
CDR3nt: TGTGCCAGCAGCAGGACATTTGGGAATGAAAAACTGTTTTTT
v_gene: TRBV7-9
j_gene: TRBJ1-4
d_gene: -
abundance: -

CDR3aa: CASSSPSGAGYTF
CDR3nt: TGTGCCAGCAGTTCCCCATCAGGGGCCGGCTACACCTTC
v_gene: TRBV28
j_gene: TRBJ1-2
d_gene: -
abundance: -

CDR3aa: CASGPGQFTYEQYF
CDR3nt: TGTGCTAGTGGACCCGGACAGTTCACCTACGAGCAGTACTTC
v_gene: TRBV12-5
j_gene: TRBJ2-7
d_gene: -
abundance: -

CDR3aa: CASSQQVGYEQYF
CDR3nt: TGTGCCAGCAGCCAACAGGTTGGGTACGAGCAGTACTTC
v_gene: TRBV14
j_gene: TRBJ2-7
d_gene: -
abundance: -

CDR3aa: CASSPRDSEGYTF
CDR3nt: TGTGCCAGCAGCCCGAGGGACAGCGAGGGCTACACCTTC
v_gene: TRBV7-9
j_gene: TRBJ1-2
d_gene: TRBD1
abundance: -

CDR3aa: CASSVAPQLAANYNEQFF
CDR3nt: TGTGCCAGCAGCGTAGCCCCCCAACTAGCGGCTAATTACAATGAGCAGTTCTTC
v_gene: TRBV9
j_gene: TRBJ2-1
d_gene: TRBD2
abundance: -

CDR3aa: CSVREEYEQYF
CDR3nt: TGCAGCGTACGGGAAGAATACGAGCAGTACTTC
v_gene: TRBV29-1
j_gene: TRBJ2-7
d_gene: -
abundance: -

CDR3aa: CASSQGRLGYEQYF
CDR3nt: TGCGCCAGCAGCCAAGGTAGACTAGGATACGAGCAGTACTTC
v_gene: TRBV4-1
j_gene: TRBJ2-7
d_gene: -
abundance: -

CDR3aa: CATSERAVLVNGYTF
CDR3nt: TGTGCCACCAGCGAACGCGCCGTGTTAGTCAATGGCTACACCTTC
v_gene: TRBV15
j_gene: TRBJ1-2
d_gene: -
abundance: -

CDR3aa: CASSGWDRGLKTQYF
CDR3nt: TGTGCCAGCAGTGGGTGGGACAGGGGCTTGAAGACCCAGTACTTC
v_gene: TRBV2
j_gene: TRBJ2-5
d_gene: TRBD1
abundance: once

CDR3aa: CASRPTWTSGYNEQFF
CDR3nt: TGCGCCAGCAGGCCAACCTGGACTAGCGGTTACAATGAGCAGTTCTTC
v_gene: TRBV5-1
j_gene: TRBJ2-1
d_gene: TRBD2
abundance: -

CDR3aa: CASSARPGTGSGANVLTF
CDR3nt: TGCGCCAGCAGCGCCCGTCCCGGGACAGGGTCTGGGGCCAACGTCCTGACTTTC
v_gene: TRBV5-1
j_gene: TRBJ2-6
d_gene: TRBD1
abundance: -

CDR3aa: CASSQKQNTEAFF
CDR3nt: TGTGCCAGCTCACAGAAACAGAACACTGAAGCTTTCTTT
v_gene: TRBV18
j_gene: TRBJ1-1
d_gene: -
abundance: -

CDR3aa: CASSYSRQGGNTIYF
CDR3nt: TGTGCCAGCAGTTACTCGAGGCAGGGTGGAAACACCATATATTTT
v_gene: TRBV6-5
j_gene: TRBJ1-3
d_gene: -
abundance: -

CDR3aa: CASSPILRGRVNTGELFF
CDR3nt: TGTGCCAGCAGCCCAATTTTGAGGGGGAGGGTGAACACCGGGGAGCTGTTTTTT
v_gene: TRBV7-6
j_gene: TRBJ2-2
d_gene: -
abundance: -

CDR3aa: CASSLNPNAGVVGEKLFF
CDR3nt: TGTGCCAGCAGCTTGAACCCCAACGCGGGCGTAGTAGGAGAAAAACTGTTTTTT
v_gene: TRBV5-6
j_gene: TRBJ1-4
d_gene: -
abundance: -

CDR3aa: CASSQGTGSNSPLHF
CDR3nt: TGTGCCAGCAGCCAAGGGACAGGGAGTAATTCACCCCTCCACTTT
v_gene: TRBV5-5
j_gene: TRBJ1-6
d_gene: TRBD1
abundance: -

CDR3aa: CAWSRAGGRYEQYF
CDR3nt: TGTGCCTGGAGTCGGGCGGGGGGCCGCTACGAGCAGTACTTC
v_gene: TRBV30
j_gene: TRBJ2-7
d_gene: TRBD2
abundance: -

CDR3aa: CASSFPANTGELFF
CDR3nt: TGTGCCAGCAGCTTTCCCGCGAACACCGGGGAGCTGTTTTTT
v_gene: TRBV5-6
j_gene: TRBJ2-2
d_gene: -
abundance: -

CDR3aa: CATQTSGVTNEQFF
CDR3nt: TGTGCCACCCAAACTTCAGGGGTGACCAATGAGCAGTTCTTC
v_gene: TRBV6-5
j_gene: TRBJ2-1
d_gene: -
abundance: many

CDR3aa: CSTRDRRMNTEAFF
CDR3nt: TGCAGCACTCGGGACAGGAGAATGAACACTGAAGCTTTCTTT
v_gene: TRBV29-1
j_gene: TRBJ1-1
d_gene: TRBD1
abundance: -

CDR3aa: CASSPQTGTANTGELFF
CDR3nt: TGTGCCAGCAGTCCCCAGACAGGTACCGCGAACACCGGGGAGCTGTTTTTT
v_gene: TRBV6-2/TRBV6-3
j_gene: TRBJ2-2
d_gene: -
abundance: -

CDR3aa: CASSERLAGVYNEQFF
CDR3nt: TGTGCCAGCAGCGAGAGACTAGCGGGAGTGTACAATGAGCAGTTCTTC
v_gene: TRBV11-2
j_gene: TRBJ2-1
d_gene: TRBD2
abundance: -

CDR3aa: CASSSWGGSQETQYF
CDR3nt: TGCGCCAGCAGCTCCTGGGGGGGGAGCCAAGAGACCCAGTACTTC
v_gene: TRBV5-1
j_gene: TRBJ2-5
d_gene: TRBD2
abundance: -

CDR3aa: CASSQGTGRGRANVLTF
CDR3nt: TGTGCCAGCAGCCAAGGGACAGGTCGAGGACGGGCCAACGTCCTGACTTTC
v_gene: TRBV14
j_gene: TRBJ2-6
d_gene: TRBD1
abundance: few

CDR3aa: CAAGTSGDTGELFF
CDR3nt: TGTGCCGCTGGGACTAGCGGGGACACCGGGGAGCTGTTTTTT
v_gene: TRBV10-3
j_gene: TRBJ2-2
d_gene: TRBD2
abundance: -

CDR3aa: CAISEGPGLAGGWAKNIQYF
CDR3nt: TGTGCCATCAGTGAGGGACCGGGACTAGCGGGAGGATGGGCCAAAAACATTCAGTACTTC
v_gene: TRBV10-3
j_gene: TRBJ2-4
d_gene: TRBD2
abundance: -

CDR3aa: CASSRGTSGLTDTQYF
CDR3nt: TGTGCCAGCTCTCGCGGGACTAGCGGGCTGACAGATACGCAGTATTTT
v_gene: TRBV18
j_gene: TRBJ2-3
d_gene: TRBD2
abundance: -

CDR3aa: CASRSTGGEKLFF
CDR3nt: TGTGCCAGCAGATCGACGGGAGGGGAAAAACTGTTTTTT
v_gene: TRBV12-3/TRBV12-4
j_gene: TRBJ1-4
d_gene: -
abundance: -

CDR3aa: CASSRGTVTYEQYF
CDR3nt: TGTGCCAGCAGTCGCGGGACAGTTACCTACGAGCAGTACTTC
v_gene: TRBV6-5
j_gene: TRBJ2-7
d_gene: -
abundance: -

CDR3aa: CASSLGQGALGYTF
CDR3nt: TGTGCCAGCAGCTTAGGACAGGGGGCGCTTGGCTACACCTTC
v_gene: TRBV7-2
j_gene: TRBJ1-2
d_gene: TRBD1
abundance: few

CDR3aa: CASSRTSSGQETQYF
CDR3nt: TGTGCCAGCAGCCGGACTTCCTCGGGGCAAGAGACCCAGTACTTC
v_gene: TRBV7-2
j_gene: TRBJ2-5
d_gene: -
abundance: -

CDR3aa: CASGAGTGVGYTF
CDR3nt: TGTGCCAGCGGCGCTGGGACAGGGGTTGGCTACACCTTC
v_gene: TRBV28
j_gene: TRBJ1-2
d_gene: TRBD1
abundance: -

CDR3aa: CASSHRGPSGKIQETQYF
CDR3nt: TGTGCCAGCAGCCACAGAGGGCCTAGCGGGAAAATCCAAGAGACCCAGTACTTC
v_gene: TRBV7-9
j_gene: TRBJ2-5
d_gene: TRBD2
abundance: -

CDR3aa: CASSEQTGNTEAFF
CDR3nt: TGTGCCAGCAGCGAACAGACAGGGAACACTGAAGCTTTCTTT
v_gene: TRBV13
j_gene: TRBJ1-1
d_gene: -
abundance: -

CDR3aa: CASSRDRGYSPLHF
CDR3nt: TGCGCCAGCAGCCGGGACAGGGGATATTCACCCCTCCACTTT
v_gene: TRBV4-1
j_gene: TRBJ1-6
d_gene: TRBD1
abundance: -

CDR3aa: CASSLPGQGRNEQFF
CDR3nt: TGCGCCAGCAGCTTGCCGGGACAGGGAAGGAATGAGCAGTTCTTC
v_gene: TRBV5-1
j_gene: TRBJ2-1
d_gene: TRBD1
abundance: -

CDR3aa: CASRERSGQWEVIQPQHF
CDR3nt: TGTGCCAGTAGGGAGAGATCGGGACAGTGGGAGGTAATCCAGCCCCAGCATTTT
v_gene: TRBV19
j_gene: TRBJ1-5
d_gene: TRBD1
abundance: -

CDR3aa: CASSVGGLAGFYEQYF
CDR3nt: TGTGCCAGCAGCGTAGGCGGTCTAGCGGGATTCTACGAGCAGTACTTC
v_gene: TRBV9
j_gene: TRBJ2-7
d_gene: TRBD2
abundance: -

CDR3aa: CASSLGGMGYTF
CDR3nt: TGTGCCAGCAGCTTAGGCGGCATGGGCTACACCTTC
v_gene: TRBV7-9
j_gene: TRBJ1-2
d_gene: -
abundance: -

CDR3aa: CASSQDLAGGTDTQYF
CDR3nt: TGTGCCAGCAGCCAAGATCTAGCGGGAGGCACAGATACGCAGTATTTT
v_gene: TRBV4-2
j_gene: TRBJ2-3
d_gene: TRBD2
abundance: -

CDR3aa: CASSFYRDSNTEAFF
CDR3nt: TGTGCCAGCAGTTTTTACCGGGACAGTAACACTGAAGCTTTCTTT
v_gene: TRBV2
j_gene: TRBJ1-1
d_gene: TRBD1
abundance: -

CDR3aa: CASSLGAGGRYEQYF
CDR3nt: TGTGCCAGCAGCTTAGGAGCAGGGGGCAGGTACGAGCAGTACTTC
v_gene: TRBV7-2
j_gene: TRBJ2-7
d_gene: TRBD1
abundance: -

CDR3aa: CASSPDSLYGYTF
CDR3nt: TGTGCCAGCTCACCCGACAGCCTATATGGCTACACCTTC
v_gene: TRBV18
j_gene: TRBJ1-2
d_gene: -
abundance: medium-sized

CDR3aa: CASSFFPSGTYNEQFF
CDR3nt: TGTGCCAGCAGCTTCTTCCCGAGCGGTACCTACAATGAGCAGTTCTTC
v_gene: TRBV5-4
j_gene: TRBJ2-1
d_gene: -
abundance: -

CDR3aa: CASSMGARDEQFF
CDR3nt: TGTGCCAGCTCGATGGGGGCCCGGGATGAGCAGTTCTTC
v_gene: TRBV12-3/TRBV12-4
j_gene: TRBJ2-1
d_gene: -
abundance: -

CDR3aa: CASSESPTGEKLFF
CDR3nt: TGTGCCAGCAGCGAGTCCCCGACAGGGGAAAAACTGTTTTTT
v_gene: TRBV9
j_gene: TRBJ1-4
d_gene: TRBD1
abundance: -

CDR3aa: CATSDRWAHQPQHF
CDR3nt: TGTGCCACCAGTGATAGGTGGGCCCATCAGCCCCAGCATTTT
v_gene: TRBV24-1
j_gene: TRBJ1-5
d_gene: -
abundance: -